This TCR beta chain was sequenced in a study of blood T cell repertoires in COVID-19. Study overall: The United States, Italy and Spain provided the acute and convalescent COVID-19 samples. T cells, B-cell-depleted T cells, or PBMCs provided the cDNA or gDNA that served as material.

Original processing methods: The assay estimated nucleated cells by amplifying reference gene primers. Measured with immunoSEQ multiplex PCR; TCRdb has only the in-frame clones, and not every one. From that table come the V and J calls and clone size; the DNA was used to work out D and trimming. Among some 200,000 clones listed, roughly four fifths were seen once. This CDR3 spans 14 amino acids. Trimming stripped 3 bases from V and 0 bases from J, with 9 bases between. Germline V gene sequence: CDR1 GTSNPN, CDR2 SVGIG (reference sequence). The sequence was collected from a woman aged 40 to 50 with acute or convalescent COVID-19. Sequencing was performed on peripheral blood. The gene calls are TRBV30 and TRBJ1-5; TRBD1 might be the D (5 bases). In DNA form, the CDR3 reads TGTGCCTGGAGGGACATTTATAGCAATCAGCCCCAGCATTTT. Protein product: CAWRDIYSNQPQHF.